This is a list of T cell receptor beta chains from one sample in a study of shared clonotypes between healthy human individuals. Some clones are missing from TCRdb's copy, which holds only in-frame ones; the method was immunoSEQ multiplex PCR. The sample has roughly 2.2 million clones, 85% to 95% seen once; the top ten hold approximately 0.4%. The material sequenced was naive CD4+ T cells from PBMCs. These receptors originate from a young man in good health. Some clones in this sample may be carry-over from other donors' samples. Both conserved end residues are part of each CDR3. D genes are given only for firm matches. Some rows have no size entry. The others give once, few or many, or a class for an expanded clone.

d_gene	v_gene	abundance	j_gene	CDR3aa	CDR3nt
.	TRBV5-1	.	TRBJ1-1	CASSPRPPNTEAFF	TGCGCCAGCAGTCCCAGGCCTCCTAACACTGAAGCTTTCTTT
TRBD1	TRBV18	.	TRBJ1-2	CASSTEQGKNYGYTF	TGTGCCAGCTCAACAGAACAGGGGAAAAACTATGGCTACACCTTC
TRBD1	TRBV6-5	.	TRBJ2-5	CASTPTGQETQYF	TGTGCCAGCACCCCGACAGGGCAAGAGACCCAGTACTTC
.	TRBV2	.	TRBJ2-1	CASSVGEYYNEQFF	TGTGCCAGCAGTGTGGGGGAGTATTACAATGAGCAGTTCTTC
.	TRBV30	few	TRBJ1-3	CAWSRGNTIYF	TGTGCCTGGAGTCGAGGAAACACCATATATTTT
.	TRBV5-1	.	TRBJ2-3	CASSSGLQFADTQYF	TGCGCCAGCAGCTCGGGACTTCAATTTGCGGATACGCAGTATTTT
TRBD2	TRBV5-1	once	TRBJ2-1	CASSLATSGISSYNEQFF	TGCGCCAGCAGCTTGGCTACTAGCGGAATCAGCTCCTACAATGAGCAGTTCTTC
TRBD2	TRBV7-6	once	TRBJ2-5	CASSLYGRESQETQYF	TGTGCCAGCAGCTTATATGGGCGGGAGAGTCAAGAGACCCAGTACTTC
.	TRBV28	.	TRBJ2-6	CASSTPGGANVLTF	TGTGCCAGCAGTACCCCGGGGGGGGCCAACGTCCTGACTTTC
TRBD1	TRBV7-2	.	TRBJ2-3	CASSLLGQGFADTQYF	TGTGCCAGCAGCTTACTCGGACAGGGGTTTGCAGATACGCAGTATTTT
.	TRBV15	.	TRBJ2-3	CATSRPDSPDTQYF	TGTGCCACCAGCAGGCCGGACAGCCCAGATACGCAGTATTTT
.	TRBV5-1	.	TRBJ1-5	CASSPEAGVGSGNQPQHF	TGCGCCAGCAGCCCGGAGGCAGGGGTGGGAAGTGGCAATCAGCCCCAGCATTTT
.	TRBV5-1	.	TRBJ2-7	CASSLEVRGYEQYF	TGCGCCAGCAGCTTGGAAGTCAGGGGTTACGAGCAGTACTTC
.	TRBV4-1	.	TRBJ2-3	CASSQVRAGLSTDTQYF	TGCGCCAGCAGCCAAGTGAGGGCGGGTCTCAGCACAGATACGCAGTATTTT
.	TRBV10-3	.	TRBJ1-3	CAISEFGNTIYF	TGTGCCATCAGTGAGTTTGGAAACACCATATATTTT
.	TRBV2	few	TRBJ1-5	CASRDSNQPQHF	TGTGCCAGCAGAGATAGCAATCAGCCCCAGCATTTT
TRBD1	TRBV10-1	.	TRBJ2-1	CASSGGLDRGSEGNEQFF	TGCGCCAGCAGTGGGGGTTTAGACAGGGGGAGCGAAGGCAATGAGCAGTTCTTC
.	TRBV2	.	TRBJ2-3	CASSEGREDTQYF	TGTGCCAGCAGTGAAGGGAGGGAAGATACGCAGTATTTT
TRBD2	TRBV7-8	once	TRBJ2-1	CASSRTSGRSYNEQFF	TGTGCCAGCAGCCGGACTAGCGGGAGATCCTACAATGAGCAGTTCTTC
.	TRBV5-6	.	TRBJ2-1	CASSLGEPGGNEQFF	TGTGCCAGCAGCTTGGGTGAGCCCGGCGGGAATGAGCAGTTCTTC
.	TRBV6-5	.	TRBJ2-5	CASSEVRGKETQYF	TGTGCCAGCAGTGAGGTTCGGGGGAAAGAGACCCAGTACTTC
.	TRBV7-2	.	TRBJ2-1	CASSPGGAFYNEQFF	TGTGCCAGCAGCCCCGGGGGCGCCTTCTACAATGAGCAGTTCTTC
.	TRBV2	.	TRBJ1-3	CASTGPRRSGNTIYF	TGTGCCAGCACGGGGCCTCGTCGCTCTGGAAACACCATATATTTT
.	TRBV28	.	TRBJ1-2	CATGGQGIGYGYTF	TGTGCCACCGGGGGGCAGGGTATAGGGTATGGCTACACCTTC
.	TRBV27	once	TRBJ2-5	CASSLKVPGFEGKQETQYF	TGTGCCAGCAGTTTAAAAGTCCCAGGGTTTGAGGGGAAACAAGAGACCCAGTACTTC
TRBD1	TRBV14	.	TRBJ2-3	CASSGLLDRGTDTQYF	TGTGCCAGCAGCGGCCTACTGGACAGGGGCACAGATACGCAGTATTTT
TRBD1	TRBV7-9	.	TRBJ2-5	CASSLTGTAKETQYF	TGTGCCAGCAGCTTAACCGGGACAGCCAAAGAGACCCAGTACTTC
.	TRBV5-4	once	TRBJ2-7	CASSSPSSVSYEQYF	TGTGCCAGCAGCTCACCGAGTTCCGTATCCTACGAGCAGTACTTC